This T cell receptor (beta chain) derives from a study of blood T cell repertoires in COVID-19. Study in general: COVID-19 samples from acute and convalescent phases originated in the United States, Italy and Spain. Nucleic acid was either cDNA or gDNA, and it came from T cells, B-cell-depleted T cells, or PBMCs.

The CDR3 has 14 amino acids. Germline CDR1 is SGHRS and CDR2 is YFSETQ. Trimming cost V 0 bases and J 3 bases, with 6 bases left between them. The authors' processing: Scientists estimated how many nucleated cells there were by amplifying reference gene primers. TCRdb's table, derived via immunoSEQ multiplex PCR, lists solely in-frame clones and lacks some. V, J and clone size were drawn from that table, and D and trimming were deduced from the DNA. The sample consists of 45,000 to 65,000 clones, approximately 82% of them appearing once. The chain employs TRBV5-1 and TRBJ2-2; D gene ambiguous. This receptor was taken from a man in his 60s with acute or convalescent COVID-19. Specimen: peripheral blood. The DNA of the CDR3 is TGCGCCAGCAGCTTGGACACCTACACCGGGGAGCTGTTTTTT. It translates to CASSLDTYTGELFF.